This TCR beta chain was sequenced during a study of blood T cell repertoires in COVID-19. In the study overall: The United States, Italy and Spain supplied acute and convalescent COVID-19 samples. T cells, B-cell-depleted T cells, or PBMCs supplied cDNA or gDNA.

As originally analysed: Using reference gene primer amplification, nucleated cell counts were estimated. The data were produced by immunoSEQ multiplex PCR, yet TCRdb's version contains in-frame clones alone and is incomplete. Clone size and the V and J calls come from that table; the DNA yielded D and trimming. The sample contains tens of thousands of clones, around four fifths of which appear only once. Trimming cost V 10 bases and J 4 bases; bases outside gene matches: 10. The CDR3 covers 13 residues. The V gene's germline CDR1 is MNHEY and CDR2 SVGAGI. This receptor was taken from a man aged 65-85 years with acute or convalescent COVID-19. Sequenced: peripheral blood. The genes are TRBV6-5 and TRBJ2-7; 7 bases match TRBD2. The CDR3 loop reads CATRRGVQYEQYF. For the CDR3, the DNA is TGTGCCACCCGCCGGGGGGTCCAATACGAGCAGTACTTC.